This TCR beta chain originates from a study of beta chain features in type 1 diabetes. Overall study: All samples yielded 107,917,701 examined sorted cells. The study's findings and limits: Within each of all four CD4+ subsets, Type 1 diabetes patients had TCRB CDR3s that were moderately but significantly shorter. In type 1 diabetes patients, VDJ junctions had fewer insertions; deletions at these junctions were more frequent.

Note on this clone: The antigen is undetermined. This specimen includes other DNA sequences encoding the same CDR3.

Sequenced material consisted of expressed TCRB transcripts (all of the isolated RNA was reverse transcribed). Assay used: immunoSEQ multiplex PCR; TCRdb lists only in-frame clones, some missing. Seen here are 52,000 or so clones, 40% to 60% observed once, and the top ten hold around 2.7%. In germline, CDR1 is SGDLS, CDR2 YYNGEE. This CDR3 is built from 13 residues. V lost 0 bases to trimming and J lost 11 bases, with 14 bases between them. The TCR originated in a woman aged 40 to 50 with type 1 diabetes. V and J are TRBV9 and TRBJ1-1; weak D call: TRBD1 (6 bases). Sequenced sample: Tregs from blood. CDR3 sequence (DNA): TGTGCCAGCAGCGTAGGAGAGGGGGTACGGGCTTTCTTT. Translated, it gives CASSVGEGVRAFF.